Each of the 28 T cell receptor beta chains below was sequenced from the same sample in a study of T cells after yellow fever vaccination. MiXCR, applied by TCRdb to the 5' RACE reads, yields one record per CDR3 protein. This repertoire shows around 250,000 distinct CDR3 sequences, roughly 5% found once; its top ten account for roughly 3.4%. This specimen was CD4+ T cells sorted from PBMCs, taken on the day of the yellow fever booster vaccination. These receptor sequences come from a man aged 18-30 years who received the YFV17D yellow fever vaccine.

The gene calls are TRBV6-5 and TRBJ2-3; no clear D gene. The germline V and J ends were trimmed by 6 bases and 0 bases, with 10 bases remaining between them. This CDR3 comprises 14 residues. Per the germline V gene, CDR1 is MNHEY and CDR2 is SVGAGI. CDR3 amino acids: CASSQSPSTDTQYF. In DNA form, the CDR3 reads TGTGCCAGCAGCCAATCTCCTAGCACAGATACGCAGTATTTT.

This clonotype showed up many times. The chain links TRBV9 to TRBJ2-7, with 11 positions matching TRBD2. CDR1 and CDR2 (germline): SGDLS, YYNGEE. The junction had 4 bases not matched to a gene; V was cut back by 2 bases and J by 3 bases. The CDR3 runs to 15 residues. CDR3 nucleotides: TGTGCCAGCAGCGTCCATAGCGGGGGGGACTACGAGCAGTACTTC. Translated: CASSVHSGGDYEQYF.

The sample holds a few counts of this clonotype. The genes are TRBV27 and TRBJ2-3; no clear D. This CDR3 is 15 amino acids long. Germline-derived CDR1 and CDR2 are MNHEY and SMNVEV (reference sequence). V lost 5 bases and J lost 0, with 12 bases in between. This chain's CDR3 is CASSARRGSTDTQYF. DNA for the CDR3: TGTGCCAGCAGTGCCCGAAGAGGTAGCACAGATACGCAGTATTTT.

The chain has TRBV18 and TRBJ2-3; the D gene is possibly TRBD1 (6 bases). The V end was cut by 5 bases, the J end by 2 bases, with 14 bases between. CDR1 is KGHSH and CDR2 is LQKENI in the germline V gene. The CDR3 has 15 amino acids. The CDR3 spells CASSRGNRDTDTQYF. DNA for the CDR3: TGTGCCAGCTCAAGGGGAAACAGGGACACAGATACGCAGTATTTT.

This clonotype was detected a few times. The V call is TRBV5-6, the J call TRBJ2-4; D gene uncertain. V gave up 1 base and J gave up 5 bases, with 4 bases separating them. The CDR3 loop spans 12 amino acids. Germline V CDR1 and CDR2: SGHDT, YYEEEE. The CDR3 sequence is CASSLSQNIQYF. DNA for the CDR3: TGTGCCAGCAGCTTGTCCCAAAACATTCAGTACTTC.

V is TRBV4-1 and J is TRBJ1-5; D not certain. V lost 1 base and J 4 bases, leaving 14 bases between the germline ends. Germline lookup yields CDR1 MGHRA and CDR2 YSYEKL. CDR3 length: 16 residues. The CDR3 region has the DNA TGCGCCAGCAGCCAAGGAACAGTCTTTTATAATCAGCCCCAGCATTTT. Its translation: CASSQGTVFYNQPQHF.

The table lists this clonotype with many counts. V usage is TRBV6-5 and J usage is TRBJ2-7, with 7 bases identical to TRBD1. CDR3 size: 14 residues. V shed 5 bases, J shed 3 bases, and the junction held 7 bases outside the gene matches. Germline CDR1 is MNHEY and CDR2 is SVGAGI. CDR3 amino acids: CASSTRQGYYEQYV. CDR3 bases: TGTGCCAGCAGTACTAGACAGGGCTACTACGAGCAGTACGTC.

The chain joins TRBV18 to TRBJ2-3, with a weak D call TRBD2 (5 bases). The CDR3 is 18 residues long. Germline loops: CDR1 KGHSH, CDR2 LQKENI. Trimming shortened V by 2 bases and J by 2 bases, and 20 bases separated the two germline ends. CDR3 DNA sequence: TGTGCCAGCTCACCAGTCTATCCAGCGGATACCTTCACAGATACGCAGTATTTT. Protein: CASSPVYPADTFTDTQYF.

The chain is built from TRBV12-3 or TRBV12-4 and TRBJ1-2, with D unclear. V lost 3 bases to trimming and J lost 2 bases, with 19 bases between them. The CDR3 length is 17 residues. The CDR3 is CASSFGPGRGKNYGYTF. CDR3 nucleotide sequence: TGTGCCAGCAGTTTTGGTCCGGGGAGAGGAAAAAACTATGGCTACACCTTC.

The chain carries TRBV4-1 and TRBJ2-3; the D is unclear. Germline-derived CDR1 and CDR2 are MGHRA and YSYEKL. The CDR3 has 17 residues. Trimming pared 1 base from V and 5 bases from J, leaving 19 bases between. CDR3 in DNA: TGCGCCAGCAGCCAAGGCAAAAGGGCCTCCCGTGAAGATACGCAGTATTTT. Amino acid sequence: CASSQGKRASREDTQYF.

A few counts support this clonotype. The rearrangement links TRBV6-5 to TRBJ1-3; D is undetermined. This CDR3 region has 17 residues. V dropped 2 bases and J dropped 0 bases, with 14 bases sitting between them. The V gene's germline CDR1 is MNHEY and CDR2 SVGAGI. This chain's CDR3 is CASSYGVPLVSGNTIYF. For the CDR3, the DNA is TGTGCCAGCAGTTACGGGGTTCCCCTCGTCTCTGGAAACACCATATATTTT.

The CDR3 DNA reads as TGCGCCAGCAGCCAAGAGGCAGGGGTAGGTGGGGATACGCAGTATTTT. Translating it yields CASSQEAGVGGDTQYF. The rearrangement joins TRBV4-3 to TRBJ2-3, with D maybe TRBD1 (6 bases). V shed 0 bases and J shed 6 bases, with 16 bases lying between them. CDR3 length equals 16 residues. CDR1 is LGHNA, CDR2 YSLEER, per germline.

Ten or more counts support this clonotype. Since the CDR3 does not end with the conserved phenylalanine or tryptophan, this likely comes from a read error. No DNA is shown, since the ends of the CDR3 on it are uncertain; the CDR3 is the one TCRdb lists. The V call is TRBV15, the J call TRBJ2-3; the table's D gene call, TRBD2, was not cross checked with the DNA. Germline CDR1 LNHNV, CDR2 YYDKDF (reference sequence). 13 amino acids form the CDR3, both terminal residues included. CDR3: CATSRDLSGGSGL.

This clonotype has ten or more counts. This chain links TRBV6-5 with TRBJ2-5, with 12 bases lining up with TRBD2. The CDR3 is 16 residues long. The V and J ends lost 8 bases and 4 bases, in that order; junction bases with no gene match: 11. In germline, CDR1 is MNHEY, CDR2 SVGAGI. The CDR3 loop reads CASPPSGGAQSETQYF. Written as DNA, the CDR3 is TGTGCCAGCCCCCCTAGCGGGGGGGCGCAATCAGAGACCCAGTACTTC.

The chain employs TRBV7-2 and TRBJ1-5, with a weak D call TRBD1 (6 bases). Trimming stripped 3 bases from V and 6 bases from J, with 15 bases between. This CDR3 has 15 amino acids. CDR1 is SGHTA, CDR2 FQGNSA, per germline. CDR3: CASSFGNRAGQPQHF. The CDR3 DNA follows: TGTGCCAGCAGCTTCGGGAACAGGGCGGGTCAGCCCCAGCATTTT.

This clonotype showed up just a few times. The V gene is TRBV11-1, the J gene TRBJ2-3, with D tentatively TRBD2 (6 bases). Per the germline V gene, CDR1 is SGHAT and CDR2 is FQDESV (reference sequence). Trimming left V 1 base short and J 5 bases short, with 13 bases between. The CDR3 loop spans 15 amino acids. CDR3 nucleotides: TGTGCCAGCAGCTTAGGGGCACTAGCAGGAGATACGCAGTATTTT. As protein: CASSLGALAGDTQYF.

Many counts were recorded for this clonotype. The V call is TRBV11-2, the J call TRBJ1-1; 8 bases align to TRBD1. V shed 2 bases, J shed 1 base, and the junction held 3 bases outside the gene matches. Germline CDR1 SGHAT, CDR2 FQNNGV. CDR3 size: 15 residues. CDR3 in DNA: TGTGCCAGCAGCTTAACTGGGACAGGGAACACTGAAGCTTTCTTT. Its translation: CASSLTGTGNTEAFF. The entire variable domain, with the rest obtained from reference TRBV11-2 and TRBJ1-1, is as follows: EAGVAQSPRYKIIEKRQSVAFWCNPISGHATLYWYQQILGQGPKLLIQFQNNGVVDDSQLPKDRFSAERLKGVDSTLKIQPAKLEDSAVYLCASSLTGTGNTEAFFGQGTRLTVV.

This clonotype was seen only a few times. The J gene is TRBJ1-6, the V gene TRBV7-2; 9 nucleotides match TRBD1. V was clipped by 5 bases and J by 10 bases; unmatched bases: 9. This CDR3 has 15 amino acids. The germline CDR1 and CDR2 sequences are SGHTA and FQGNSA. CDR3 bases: TGTGCCAGCAGCCTAACACCGGGACAGGGCTCACCCCTCCACTTT. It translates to CASSLTPGQGSPLHF.

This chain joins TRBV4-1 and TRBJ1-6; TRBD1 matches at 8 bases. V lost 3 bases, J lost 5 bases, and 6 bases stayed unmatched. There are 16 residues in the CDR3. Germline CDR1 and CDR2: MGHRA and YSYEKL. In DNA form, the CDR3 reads TGCGCCAGCAGCCAGGGTCCGGGACAGGATAATTCACCCCTCCACTTT. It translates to CASSQGPGQDNSPLHF.

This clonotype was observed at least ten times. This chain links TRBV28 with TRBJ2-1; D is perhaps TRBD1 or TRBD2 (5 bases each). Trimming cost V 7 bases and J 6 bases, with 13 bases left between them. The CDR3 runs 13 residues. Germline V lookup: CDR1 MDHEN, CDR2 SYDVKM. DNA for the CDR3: TGTGCCAGCACCTGGGGGTTTATCAATGAGCAGTTCTTC. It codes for CASTWGFINEQFF. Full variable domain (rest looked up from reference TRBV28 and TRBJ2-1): DVKVTQSSRYLVKRTGEKVFLECVQDMDHENMFWYRQDPGLGLRLIYFSYDVKMKEKGDIPEGYSVSREKKERFSLILESASTNQTSMYLCASTWGFINEQFFGPGTRLTVL.

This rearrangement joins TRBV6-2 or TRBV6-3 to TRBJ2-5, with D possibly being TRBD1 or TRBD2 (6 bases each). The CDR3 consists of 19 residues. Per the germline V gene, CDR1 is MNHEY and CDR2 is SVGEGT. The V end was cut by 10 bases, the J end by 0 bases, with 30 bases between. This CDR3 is CATPPAGETGREYQETQYF. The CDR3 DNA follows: TGTGCCACGCCCCCCGCAGGGGAGACAGGACGGGAGTACCAAGAGACCCAGTACTTC.

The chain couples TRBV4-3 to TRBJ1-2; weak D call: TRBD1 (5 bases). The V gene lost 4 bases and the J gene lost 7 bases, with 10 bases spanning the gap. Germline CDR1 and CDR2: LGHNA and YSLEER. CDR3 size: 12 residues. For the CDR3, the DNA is TGCGCCAGCAGCCTTGGGGGATTTGGCTACACCTTC. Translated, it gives CASSLGGFGYTF.

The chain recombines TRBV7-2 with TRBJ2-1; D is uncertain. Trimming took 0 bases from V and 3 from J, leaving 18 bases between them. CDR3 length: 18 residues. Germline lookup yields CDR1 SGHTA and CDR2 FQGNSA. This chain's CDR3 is CASSLASGRTARYNEQFF. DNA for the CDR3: TGTGCCAGCAGCTTAGCTTCGGGCAGGACGGCTCGCTACAATGAGCAGTTCTTC.

CDR3 loop: CAWSRGSEETQYF. CDR3 in DNA: TGTGCCTGGAGTAGGGGTAGCGAAGAGACCCAGTACTTC. The chain carries TRBV30 and TRBJ2-5, with D possibly called TRBD1 or TRBD2 (5 bases each). This CDR3 region has 13 residues. CDR1 GTSNPN and CDR2 SVGIG come from the germline V gene (reference sequence). V lost 2 bases to trimming and J lost 3 bases, with 10 bases between them.

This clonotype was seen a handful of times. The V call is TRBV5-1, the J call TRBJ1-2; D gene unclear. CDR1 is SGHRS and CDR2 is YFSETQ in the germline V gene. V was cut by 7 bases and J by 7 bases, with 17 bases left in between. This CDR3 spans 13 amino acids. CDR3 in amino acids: CASRGPGQAGYTF. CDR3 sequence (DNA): TGCGCCAGCCGTGGGCCCGGGCAGGCTGGCTACACCTTC.

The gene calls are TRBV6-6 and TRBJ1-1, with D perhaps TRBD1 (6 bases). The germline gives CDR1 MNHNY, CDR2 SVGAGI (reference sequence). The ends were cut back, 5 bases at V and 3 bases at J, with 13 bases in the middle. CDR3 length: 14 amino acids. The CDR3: CASSNLGQYTEAFF. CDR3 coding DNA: TGTGCCAGCAGTAACCTCGGACAGTACACTGAAGCTTTCTTT.

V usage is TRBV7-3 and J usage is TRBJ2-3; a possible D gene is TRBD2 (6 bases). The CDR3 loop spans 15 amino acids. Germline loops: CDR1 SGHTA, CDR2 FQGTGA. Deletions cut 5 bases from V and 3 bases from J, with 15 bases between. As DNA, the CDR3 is TGTGCCAGCAGCGCCCAGCTTGCGGGGACAGATACGCAGTATTTT. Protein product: CASSAQLAGTDTQYF. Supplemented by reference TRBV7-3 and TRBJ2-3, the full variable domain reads GAGVSQTPSNKVTEKGKYVELRCDPISGHTALYWYRQSLGQGPEFLIYFQGTGAADDSGLPNDRFFAVRPEGSVSTLKIQRTERGDSAVYLCASSAQLAGTDTQYFGPGTRLTVL.

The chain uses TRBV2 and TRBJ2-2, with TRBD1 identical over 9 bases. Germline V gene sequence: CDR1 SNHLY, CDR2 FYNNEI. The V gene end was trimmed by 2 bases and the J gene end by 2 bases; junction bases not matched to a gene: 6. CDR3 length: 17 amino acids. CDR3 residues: CASSETRGQGNTGELFF. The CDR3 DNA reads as TGTGCCAGCAGTGAAACGAGGGGACAGGGCAACACCGGGGAGCTGTTTTTT. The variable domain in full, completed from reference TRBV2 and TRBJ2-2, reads EPEVTQTPSHQVTQMGQEVILRCVPISNHLYFYWYRQILGQKVEFLVSFYNNEISEKSEIFDDQFSVERPDGSNFTLKIRSTKLEDSAMYFCASSETRGQGNTGELFFGEGSRLTVL.